This paragraph reports one T cell receptor beta chain. From germline, CDR1 is SGHDT and CDR2 YYEEEE. Trimming removed 2 bases from V and 5 bases from J, with 19 bases in between. This CDR3 comprises 16 residues. The data are from a study of T cell repertoires in cytomegalovirus infection. TCRdb re-derived calls from the reads in MiXCR, one entry per CDR3 protein. The data show around 450,000 distinct CDR3 sequences, approximately 33% seen once. The chain recombines TRBV5-6 with TRBJ2-5; TRBD2 might be the D (5 bases). This sequence was found in a human donor in good health (CMV status not recorded). Some clones in this sample may be carry-over from other donors' samples. Sequencing was done on a sample of PBMCs. The CDR3 nucleotides are TGTGCCAGCAGCTTAGGGCCGAGGGCCGCGAGGGAGACCCAGTACTTC. Residues: CASSLGPRAARETQYF.